This entry is about one TCR beta chain. This clonotype was detected only a few times. Its recognized antigen is unknown. No clone much larger than this one lies a single base away; base qualities are absent. The CDR1 and CDR2 encoded by the germline V gene (reference sequence) are DFQATT and SNEGSKA. Taken from cysteine to phenylalanine, the CDR3 has 14 residues. The kept DNA is CDR3 alone, 42 bases in frame from the first base. The data stem from a study of identical twins listed by TCRdb under 2016. Background for the entire study: To test whether fetal clonotypes persist, this study deep-sequenced TCR alpha and beta repertoires from monozygotic twins, from unrelated adults of various ages, and from cord blood. To rule out contamination, the twin experiments were replicated at different times with different library preparation protocols. Overall study results and their limits: Because the same donors could not be followed over many years, the conclusions depended on cross-sectional statistical analysis. In monozygotic twins, out-of-frame TCR alpha sharing was systematically underestimated by recombination models, although the models agreed with sharing between unrelated individuals. Fewer insertions were carried by abundant cord blood beta clonotypes; a weaker similar trend was observed in young adult naive repertoires, while no such trend was observed in memory repertoires. The excess sharing between twins in beta out-of-frame sequences was weaker because fewer shared sequences reduced the signal-to-noise ratio. Invariant T cells such as MAIT and iNKT could partly confound zero-insertion analyses, although diverse VJ usage argued against such confounding for most clonotypes. Out-of-frame TCR alpha sequences shared between twins showed an excess of low generation-probability sequences compared with coincidental sharing between unrelated individuals.

The library came from 5' RACE. The sample was run on an Illumina HiSeq 2000. Template switching added a universal primer binding site, and the final cDNA carried a unique molecular identifier that allowed TCR cDNA molecules to be counted accurately. Specific primers in the conserved constant-segment region were used to synthesize first-strand cDNA for the TCR alpha and beta chains. To control for contamination, each cDNA library was double barcoded with a SMART-Mk sample barcode plus Illumina barcodes. TruSeq adapter sequences along with Illumina sample barcodes were introduced in two successive PCR steps. The Illumina HiSeq platform was used with custom primers to sequence TCR alpha and beta cDNA libraries. Per the source publication's procedure: Raw reads were processed with MiGEC to extract unique molecular identifiers, and MiXCR was used to determine CDR3 positions. For each individual, recombination models were inferred using an EM algorithm with the repgenHMM and IGoR tools. The analysis of shared clonotypes was done with the tcR package in R, with sharing normalized by the product of cloneset sizes. To study raw recombination without the effects of thymic and clonal selection, out-of-frame nonproductive sequences were analyzed. TCRdb reprocessed the public reads (quality trimming at Q25 with fastp, clone calling with MiXCR) and kept in-frame beta chains. Rows merge per CDR3 protein into single entries with the most common DNA and genes. These V and J calls are TCRdb output, not the study's own analysis. This sample lists roughly 240,000 distinct CDR3 sequences; 7.5% were detected once. Under 7% of the sample is held by the ten biggest clonotypes.

Every donor in the study was a healthy Caucasian. The twin cohort consisted of three pairs of female monozygotic twins, all aged roughly 18 to 30 years. CD4+ and CD8+ T cell populations were isolated with positive isolation kits from Invitrogen. In addition, the sample was reused for a study of yellow fever vaccine responses in identical twins. The second source states: The authors reported that the T cell response to vaccination in identical twins appeared partly convergent and partly personalized. The study precisely tracked vaccine-responding T cell clones in identical twins.

This clonotype originated in a woman aged 18-35 years in good health. The sequence is built from TRBV20-1 and TRBJ2-5; TRBD2 is possibly the D segment (5 matching bases). Specimen: CD8+ T cells sorted from blood. The CDR3 region reads CSALSDYSQETQYF. The nucleotides read TGCAGCGCCCTTTCCGACTACAGTCAAGAGACCCAGTACTTC.